The 10 T cell receptor beta chains in this list originate from one sample, sequenced in a study of shared clonotypes between healthy human individuals. This table comes from immunoSEQ multiplex PCR, and its TCRdb copy is limited to in-frame clones, with some not included. The sample lists about 2,500,000 clones, roughly nine tenths occurring once. Sequencing was done on a sample of naive CD4+ T cells sorted from blood. The subset: CD45RA+ positively selected. The source of these receptors is a man between 18 and 35 years old in good health.

This clone was counted a few times. The chain has TRBV7-9 and TRBJ1-1; unclear D gene. V was clipped by 7 bases and J by 1 base, with 13 bases between them. This CDR3 contains 14 residues. CDR1 and CDR2 from the germline V gene are SEHNR and FQNEAQ (reference sequence). The CDR3 DNA reads as TGTGCCAGCACCCAGTTTCAGGCGAACACTGAAGCTTTCTTT. This gives the protein CASTQFQANTEAFF.

The chain is built from TRBV9 and TRBJ2-2; 7 nucleotides agree with TRBD2. The CDR3 sequence is 13 residues long. Trimming at V came to 4 bases and at J to 7 bases, leaving 4 bases not matched to a gene. Germline lookup yields CDR1 SGDLS and CDR2 YYNGEE. CDR3 nucleotides: TGTGCCAGCAGCACCGGGAGGATCGGGGAGCTGTTTTTT. The encoded protein is CASSTGRIGELFF.

V is TRBV7-9 and J is TRBJ2-7; 7 nucleotides align to TRBD2. Germline CDR1 reads SEHNR; CDR2 reads FQNEAQ (reference sequence). The CDR3 has 15 amino acids. The V and J ends lost 5 bases and 0 bases, in that order; junction bases with no gene match: 7. Here the CDR3 DNA reads TGTGCCAGCAGCCTCCCCGGACTAGGCTCCTACGAGCAGTACTTC. Translated: CASSLPGLGSYEQYF.

This chain connects TRBV10-2 to TRBJ1-5, with 7 bases matching TRBD1. The CDR3 has 16 amino acids. From germline, CDR1 is WSHSY and CDR2 SAAADI. With 8 bases clipped from V and 4 bases from J, the junction kept 14 bases outside the gene matches. This chain's CDR3 is CASAYTGAGGNQPQHF. In DNA form, the CDR3 reads TGCGCCAGCGCATACACAGGGGCCGGGGGGAATCAGCCCCAGCATTTT.

This chain connects TRBV5-1 to TRBJ1-2; TRBD1 might be the D (6 bases). The germline V gene encodes CDR1 SGHRS and CDR2 YFSETQ. V was trimmed by 0 bases and J by 7 bases, leaving 22 bases between them. This CDR3 is 17 amino acids long. Here the CDR3 reads CASSLGGTGTIVSGYTF. The DNA of the CDR3 is TGCGCCAGCAGCTTGGGGGGCACAGGGACCATTGTCTCTGGCTACACCTTC.

In regard to this clone: The junction departs from germline at one end; a sequencing error may be responsible. The chain uses TRBV7-7 and TRBJ1-4; TRBD1 agrees at 9 bases. The CDR3 sequence is 15 residues long. Germline lookup yields CDR1 SSHAT and CDR2 FNYEAQ (reference sequence). CDR3 protein: CASSPDRGINEKLFF. The CDR3 bases are TGTGCTAGCAGCCCAGACAGGGGGATTAATGAAAAACTGTTTTTT.

The chain combines TRBV6-6 with TRBJ2-7; D may be TRBD2 (5 bases). Trimming cost V 6 bases and J 2 bases, with 14 bases left between them. Looked up from germline, CDR1 is MNHNY and CDR2 is SVGAGI (reference sequence). The CDR3 extends over 14 amino acids. CDR3 in DNA: TGTGCCAGCAGCTACCGACGGAGGACCTACGAGCAGTACTTC. Protein: CASSYRRRTYEQYF.

The rearrangement joins TRBV7-8 to TRBJ2-7; D remains ambiguous. Looked up from germline, CDR1 is SGHVS and CDR2 is FQNEAQ. The CDR3 runs 14 residues. The V gene lost 1 base and the J gene lost 4 bases, with 11 bases spanning the gap. The CDR3 sequence is CASSLGASQYEQYF. For the CDR3, the DNA is TGTGCCAGCAGCTTAGGTGCCAGCCAATACGAGCAGTACTTC.

The CDR3 sequence: CASSILAGAADTQYF. CDR3 DNA sequence: TGTGCCAGCAGCATCCTAGCGGGGGCCGCAGATACGCAGTATTTT. This chain uses TRBV7-2 with TRBJ2-3; TRBD2 matches 10 bases. The germline CDR1 and CDR2 sequences are SGHTA and FQGNSA. With 5 bases clipped from V and 4 bases from J, the junction kept 6 bases outside the gene matches. The CDR3 has 15 residues.

This chain joins TRBV6-1 and TRBJ1-5; no firm D call. The V and J ends lost 10 bases and 5 bases respectively, with 15 bases between them. CDR3 length equals 13 residues. Looked up from germline, CDR1 is MNHNS and CDR2 is SASEGT. CDR3 bases: TGTGCCATCGGGGTAGTGGAGGATCAGCCCCAGCATTTT. As protein: CAIGVVEDQPQHF.